This TCR beta chain was identified in a study of blood T cells in healthy people across ages. Broader study findings: Both higher diversity and more naive CD4+ cells marked long-lived donors when set against aged donors. The study found TCR beta diversity correlated strongly with naive T cell percentage.

Donation came from healthy Caucasian individuals in Russia who were aged roughly 6 to 95. Extraction of total RNA produced a minimum of 5.5 micrograms from each sample. The CDR3 length is 12 residues. CDR1 SGHDN and CDR2 FVKESK come from the germline V gene. V dropped 5 bases and J dropped 11 bases, with 15 bases sitting between them. On this clonotype: Its matching antigen is unknown.

Primed by a sample-barcoded 5' primer and a J-beta primer mix, a second PCR proceeded for about 6 to 12 cycles. TCRdb re-called the 5' RACE reads through MiXCR, storing one row per CDR3 protein. Of some 880,000 distinct CDR3 sequences in the sample, roughly 34% were seen once. The source of this sequence is a man between 18 and 35 years old in good health. This sequence joins TRBV14 and TRBJ2-5; D gene unclear. Source material: blood. The CDR3 region is CASSYEWNEQYF. The CDR3 DNA reads as TGTGCCAGCAGCTACGAATGGAATGAGCAGTACTTC.